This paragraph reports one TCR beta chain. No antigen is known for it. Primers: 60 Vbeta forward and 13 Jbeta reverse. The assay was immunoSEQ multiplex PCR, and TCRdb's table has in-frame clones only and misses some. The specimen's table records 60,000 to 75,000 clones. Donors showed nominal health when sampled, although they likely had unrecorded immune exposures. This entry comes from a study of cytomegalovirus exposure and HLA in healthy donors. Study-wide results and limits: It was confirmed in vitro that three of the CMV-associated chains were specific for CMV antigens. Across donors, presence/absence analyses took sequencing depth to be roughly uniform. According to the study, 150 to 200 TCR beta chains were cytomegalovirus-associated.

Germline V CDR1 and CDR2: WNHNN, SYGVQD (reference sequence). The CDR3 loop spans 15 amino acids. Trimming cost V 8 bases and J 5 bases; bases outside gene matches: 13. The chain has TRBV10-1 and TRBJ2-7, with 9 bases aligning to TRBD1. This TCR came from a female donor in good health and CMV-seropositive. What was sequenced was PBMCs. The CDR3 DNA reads TGCGCCAGCCGGGGTCCCGGGACAGGGACCGACGAGCAGTACTTC. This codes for CASRGPGTGTDEQYF.